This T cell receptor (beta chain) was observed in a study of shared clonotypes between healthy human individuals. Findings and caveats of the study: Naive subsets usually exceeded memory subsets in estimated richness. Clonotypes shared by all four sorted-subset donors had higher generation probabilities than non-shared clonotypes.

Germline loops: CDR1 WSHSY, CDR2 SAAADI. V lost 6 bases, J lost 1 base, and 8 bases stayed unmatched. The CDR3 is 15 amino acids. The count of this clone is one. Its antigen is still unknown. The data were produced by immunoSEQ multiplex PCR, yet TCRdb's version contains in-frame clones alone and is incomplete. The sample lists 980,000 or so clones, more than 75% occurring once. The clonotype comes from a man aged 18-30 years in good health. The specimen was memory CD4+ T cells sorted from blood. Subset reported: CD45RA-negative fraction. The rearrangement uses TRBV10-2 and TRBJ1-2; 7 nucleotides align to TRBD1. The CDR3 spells CASSRQGLNNYGYTF. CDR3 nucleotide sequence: TGCGCCAGCAGCCGACAGGGCCTAAATAACTATGGCTACACCTTC.